The 21 T cell receptor beta chains below were found in one sample sequenced in a study of blood T cell repertoires in COVID-19. Sequencing used immunoSEQ multiplex PCR; TCRdb keeps in-frame clones, though not all of them. The data hold some 280,000 clones, with 75% to 90% observed a single time. Sample: peripheral blood. The receptor set was obtained from a middle-aged woman who had recovered from COVID-19.

V and J are TRBV2 and TRBJ1-2; 8 positions match TRBD1. The CDR3 runs 13 residues. The junction had 4 bases not matched to a gene; V was cut back by 6 bases and J by 4 bases. Germline CDR1 and CDR2: SNHLY and FYNNEI. The CDR3 protein is CASSTGTGYGYTF. The CDR3, as DNA: TGTGCCAGCAGCACCGGGACAGGCTATGGCTACACCTTC. Together with reference TRBV2 and TRBJ1-2, the CDR3 gives the full variable domain: EPEVTQTPSHQVTQMGQEVILRCVPISNHLYFYWYRQILGQKVEFLVSFYNNEISEKSEIFDDQFSVERPDGSNFTLKIRSTKLEDSAMYFCASSTGTGYGYTFGSGTRLTVV.

The gene calls are TRBV10-3 and TRBJ2-2; D might be TRBD1 (6 bases). The CDR3 totals 14 residues. Germline values: CDR1 ENHRY, CDR2 SYGVKD. Trimming left V 7 bases short and J 4 bases short, with 13 bases between. The CDR3 DNA reads as TGTGCCATCAAGTCCCAGGGGTTCACCGGGGAGCTGTTTTTT. As protein: CAIKSQGFTGELFF.

This clone was observed many times. This chain uses TRBV4-1 with TRBJ2-1, with TRBD2 as a possible D gene (6 bases). The ends were cut back, 0 bases at V and 9 bases at J, with 27 bases in the middle. There are 19 residues in the CDR3. Germline-derived CDR1 and CDR2 are MGHRA and YSYEKL. The CDR3 DNA sequence: TGCGCCAGCAGCCAAGATCGCCACGCGGGGACCCCAAAAGGGCTTGAGCAGTTCTTC. It specifies CASSQDRHAGTPKGLEQFF.

V gene TRBV6-5 combines with J gene TRBJ2-1; TRBD2 matches 13 bases. V was clipped by 7 bases and J by 8 bases; unmatched bases: 8. The CDR3 is 15 residues long. Germline V gene sequence: CDR1 MNHEY, CDR2 SVGAGI. The DNA of the CDR3 is TGTGCCAGCACTCGGACTAGCGGGAGCCGGGATGAGCAGTTCTTC. Translation gives CASTRTSGSRDEQFF.

V is TRBV25-1 and J is TRBJ2-5; D perhaps matches TRBD2 (6 bases). CDR1 and CDR2 from the germline V gene are MGHDK and SYGVNS. The CDR3 contains 15 residues. V lost 7 bases, J lost 4 bases, and 19 bases lay in between. This CDR3 is CASTNKGRGRETQYF. The CDR3 DNA sequence: TGTGCCAGCACTAATAAGGGTCGGGGGAGAGAGACCCAGTACTTC.

The V call is TRBV27, the J call TRBJ1-3; D not certain. The CDR3 is 15 residues long. Germline V gene sequence: CDR1 MNHEY, CDR2 SMNVEV (reference sequence). V lost 5 bases and J 2 bases, leaving 13 bases between the germline ends. CDR3 coding DNA: TGTGCCAGCAGTGACGGCGGAAGCACTGGAAACACCATATATTTT. Translated: CASSDGGSTGNTIYF.

The J gene is TRBJ2-7, the V gene TRBV28, with D possibly being TRBD1 (6 bases). Germline V lookup: CDR1 MDHEN, CDR2 SYDVKM. The CDR3 extends over 13 amino acids. Trimming took off 6 bases at V and 4 bases at J, with 13 bases between the two ends. CDR3 in amino acids: CASRSGTLYEQYF. The DNA of the CDR3 is TGTGCCAGCAGGTCCGGGACACTGTACGAGCAGTACTTC. Complete variable domain (other parts from reference TRBV28 and TRBJ2-7): DVKVTQSSRYLVKRTGEKVFLECVQDMDHENMFWYRQDPGLGLRLIYFSYDVKMKEKGDIPEGYSVSREKKERFSLILESASTNQTSMYLCASRSGTLYEQYFGPGTRLTVT.

The chain couples TRBV27 to TRBJ2-7, with 7 bases identical to TRBD2. Germline trimming cut 3 bases from V and 2 bases from J; bases unmatched to any gene: 4. CDR1 and CDR2 from the germline V gene are MNHEY and SMNVEV (reference sequence). The CDR3 is made up of 14 amino acids. The CDR3: CASSFTSATYEQYF. The CDR3 nucleotides read TGTGCCAGCAGTTTCACTAGCGCGACCTACGAGCAGTACTTC.

The chain links TRBV30 to TRBJ1-2; TRBD1 matches 12 bases. V dropped 4 bases and J dropped 8; count of bases not matched to a gene: 5. Germline V gives CDR1 GTSNPN, CDR2 SVGIG (reference sequence). The CDR3 contains 13 residues. The CDR3 DNA reads TGTGCCTGGATGGGACAGGGGGCGGAGGGCTACACCTTC. This encodes CAWMGQGAEGYTF.

The DNA for the CDR3 is TGCGCCAGCAGCCAGGAACTAGCGGGAGTCTACAATGAGCAGTTCTTC. It specifies CASSQELAGVYNEQFF. This chain connects TRBV4-1 to TRBJ2-1; 11 bases align to TRBD2. CDR1 and CDR2 from the germline V gene are MGHRA and YSYEKL. The length of the CDR3 is 16 residues. The trim removed 3 bases at V and 3 bases at J, leaving 4 bases unmatched.

This clone appeared once. The chain recombines TRBV27 with TRBJ2-7, with 8 bases aligning to TRBD1. The germline gives CDR1 MNHEY, CDR2 SMNVEV (reference sequence). The CDR3 covers 14 residues. After removal of 7 bases from V and 3 bases from J, the junction contained 8 bases not matched to a gene. CDR3 in amino acids: CASTADRGRYEQYF. The CDR3 DNA follows: TGTGCCAGCACCGCAGACAGGGGCCGCTACGAGCAGTACTTC.

The chain is built from TRBV18 and TRBJ2-1; 7 nucleotides match TRBD2. Germline V gene sequence: CDR1 KGHSH, CDR2 LQKENI. The CDR3 runs to 15 residues. Trimming removed 3 bases from V and 5 bases from J; junction bases left unmatched: 7. CDR3 DNA sequence: TGTGCCAGCTCACCCTCGCTAGCGGTTAACAATGAGCAGTTCTTC. This codes for CASSPSLAVNNEQFF.

The rearrangement uses TRBV7-2 and TRBJ2-1; tentative D call: TRBD1 (7 bases). This CDR3 has 13 residues. The V end lost 5 bases, the J end lost 12 bases, and 17 bases lay between the germline ends. Germline CDR1 and CDR2: SGHTA and FQGNSA. The CDR3 nucleotides are TGTGCCAGCAGCGGAGGGGGCCAGATCGGGCAGTTCTTC. Its translation: CASSGGGQIGQFF.

The chain carries TRBV28 and TRBJ2-5; tentative D call: TRBD1 (5 bases). The CDR3 contains 13 residues. CDR1 and CDR2 from the germline V gene are MDHEN and SYDVKM. V lost 1 base and J lost 5, with 8 bases in between. CDR3 nucleotides: TGTGCCAGCAGTTTATCAGGGTCCGAGACCCAGTACTTC. It is translated as CASSLSGSETQYF.

The gene calls are TRBV19 and TRBJ2-4; tentatively, D is TRBD2 (6 bases). The germline V gene encodes CDR1 LNHDA and CDR2 SQIVND (reference sequence). This CDR3 has 14 residues. V gave up 4 bases and J gave up 8 bases, with 15 bases separating them. Here the CDR3 DNA reads TGTGCCAGTAGTACAGCCGGTAGGAGGGACATTCAGTACTTC. Translation gives CASSTAGRRDIQYF.

This chain uses TRBV5-1 with TRBJ1-1; perhaps TRBD1 as D (6 bases). In germline, CDR1 is SGHRS, CDR2 YFSETQ. V was trimmed by 1 base and J by 4 bases, leaving 14 bases between them. There are 15 residues in the CDR3. The CDR3 bases are TGCGCCAGCAGCTTGCGGACAGATTTTTCCACTGAAGCTTTCTTT. Residues: CASSLRTDFSTEAFF.

The chain links TRBV2 to TRBJ2-7; 9 positions match TRBD1. Germline-derived CDR1 and CDR2 are SNHLY and FYNNEI. This CDR3 region has 14 residues. V lost 4 bases, J lost 5 bases, and 6 bases stayed unmatched. In DNA form, the CDR3 reads TGTGCCAGCAGTGTCCCGGGACAGGGTAACGAGCAGTACTTC. It specifies CASSVPGQGNEQYF. Looking up the rest from reference TRBV2 and TRBJ2-7 gives the full variable domain: EPEVTQTPSHQVTQMGQEVILRCVPISNHLYFYWYRQILGQKVEFLVSFYNNEISEKSEIFDDQFSVERPDGSNFTLKIRSTKLEDSAMYFCASSVPGQGNEQYFGPGTRLTVT.

The chain employs TRBV30 and TRBJ1-2; D is undetermined. The V end was cut by 0 bases, the J end by 7 bases, with 9 bases between. Germline V gene lookup returns CDR1 GTSNPN and CDR2 SVGIG (reference sequence). CDR3 length: 12 amino acids. CDR3 in amino acids: CAWSVVRSGYTF. CDR3 bases: TGTGCCTGGAGTGTAGTCAGAAGTGGCTACACCTTC.

The chain combines TRBV19 with TRBJ2-1, with 12 bases that match TRBD2. This CDR3 has 18 residues. J lost 0 bases, V lost 4 bases, and 7 bases had no gene match. From germline, CDR1 is LNHDA and CDR2 SQIVND (reference sequence). DNA of the CDR3: TGTGCCAGTAGTAGGGCCGGGACTAGCGGGCCCTCCTACAATGAGCAGTTCTTC. Its protein product is CASSRAGTSGPSYNEQFF.

Here the CDR3 DNA reads TGTGCCTGGAGGGGACAGACGAATTCACCCCTCCACTTT. This encodes CAWRGQTNSPLHF. This rearrangement joins TRBV30 to TRBJ1-6; 7 bases are a match to TRBD1. Germline V gives CDR1 GTSNPN, CDR2 SVGIG (reference sequence). The CDR3 extends over 13 amino acids. J gave up 7 bases and V 3 bases, and 3 bases lay outside the gene matches.

This rearrangement joins TRBV9 to TRBJ2-3, with 9 bases aligning to TRBD1. Trimming took 6 bases from V and 3 from J; bases not matched to a gene: 2. Germline V gene lookup returns CDR1 SGDLS and CDR2 YYNGEE. The CDR3 length is 13 residues. CDR3 protein: CASNGQGTDTQYF. In DNA form, the CDR3 reads TGTGCCAGCAACGGACAGGGGACAGATACGCAGTATTTT.